These T cell receptor beta chains were read from a single sample in a study of T-cell memory formation after mild COVID-19. MiXCR, run by TCRdb on the 5' RACE reads, gives a single entry per CDR3 protein. The sample has about 430,000 distinct CDR3 sequences; roughly 18% are singletons. The sample was PBMCs or a T cell subset sorted from them (not recorded which). The receptors originated from a man aged 18 to 30 who had mild COVID-19 (a few samples of this study predate the infection). Cell type and time point are not known. CDR3s leave out the opening cysteine and the closing phenylalanine or tryptophan. Clone size is stated in some rows and not others, as once, few, many or a class when expanded.

V	size	J	CDR3
TRBV6-5	NA	TRBJ1-1	ASSLRGHTEAF
TRBV15	NA	TRBJ1-5	ATSMTGSNQPQH
TRBV3-1	NA	TRBJ1-1	ASSQADRNTEAF
TRBV3-1	few	TRBJ1-6	ASSQLGRNSPLH
TRBV20-1	NA	TRBJ2-1	SADEKWNEQF
TRBV5-1	few	TRBJ1-6	ASSFKGQGDSPLH
TRBV4-1	many	TRBJ1-4	ASSQTGGLYEKLF
TRBV27	NA	TRBJ1-5	ASSLAYHNQPQH
TRBV19	once	TRBJ2-7	ATRRAGAYEQY
TRBV11-2	NA	TRBJ2-5	ASSLSGSVQETQY
TRBV7-6	few	TRBJ2-3	ASSLPRQGGTDTQY
TRBV11-2	NA	TRBJ2-2	ASSADRGLLITGELF
TRBV24-1	once	TRBJ1-2	ATSDGGVPSYGYT
TRBV7-9	few	TRBJ1-1	ASSSDGRTKMNTEAF
TRBV2	NA	TRBJ2-6	ASSDLGGDVLT
TRBV20-1	NA	TRBJ2-7	SARLQGESYEQY
TRBV7-8	NA	TRBJ1-1	ASSPGTGPWEAF
TRBV6-1	NA	TRBJ2-6	AVRGSGANVLT
TRBV4-3	NA	TRBJ2-1	ASSQVPGQVDNEQF